The 27 T cell receptor beta chains below were found in one sample sequenced in a study of cytomegalovirus exposure and HLA in healthy donors (dated by TCRdb to 2016 to 2017). The library was prepared using the immunoSEQ multiplex PCR assay. For the multiplex PCR, a mixture combining 60 forward primers for TCR Vbeta segments and 13 reverse primers for TCR Jbeta segments was used. TCRdb obtained this table from immuneACCESS and retained in-frame rearrangements with V and J assigned. These tables miss some clones; where compared with another copy, unresolved V genes account for less than half of the shortfall, and the remainder is unexplained. Counted in this sample were 100,000 to 150,000 clones; roughly 75% of them appeared once. The ten largest clones represent approximately 11% of the sample. The source material was PBMCs. The receptors derive from a man aged 30-40 years in good health and CMV-seropositive.

The V gene is TRBV7-8, the J gene TRBJ1-1; 8 bases are a match to TRBD1. The CDR3 contains 15 residues. Germline CDR1 SGHVS, CDR2 FQNEAQ. Trimming removed 4 bases from V and 4 bases from J; junction bases left unmatched: 8. CDR3 protein: CASSSRQGPSTEAFF. The CDR3 DNA sequence: TGTGCCAGCAGCTCCCGACAGGGGCCCTCCACTGAAGCTTTCTTT.

There are a few counts of this clone. Other DNA sequences of this sample code for an identical CDR3. The rearrangement joins TRBV5-1 to TRBJ2-7, with 14 bases matching TRBD2. The CDR3 has 15 amino acids. Germline V gene lookup returns CDR1 SGHRS and CDR2 YFSETQ. V lost 4 bases, J lost 3 bases, and 3 bases stayed unmatched. Here the CDR3 DNA reads TGCGCCAGCAGCCTCGGGACTAGCGGGAGCTACGAGCAGTACTTC. It codes for CASSLGTSGSYEQYF.

The V gene is TRBV6-5, the J gene TRBJ2-7; D is possibly TRBD2 (5 bases). Germline assignment: CDR1 MNHEY and CDR2 SVGAGI. The CDR3 runs to 12 residues. V shed 6 bases and J shed 12 bases, with 18 bases lying between them. The CDR3 bases are TGTGCCAGCAGCCCACCGAGTGGACTCCTGTACTTC. Translating gives CASSPPSGLLYF.

V gene TRBV2 combines with J gene TRBJ1-2; TRBD1 matches at 7 bases. This CDR3 spans 14 amino acids. Trimming at V came to 7 bases and at J to 4 bases, leaving 9 bases not matched to a gene. Germline V lookup: CDR1 SNHLY, CDR2 FYNNEI. The CDR3 DNA is TGTGCCAGCACTCCGACAGGGTGGTCCTATGGCTACACCTTC. This sequence encodes CASTPTGWSYGYTF. Filled out from reference TRBV2 and TRBJ1-2, the complete variable domain reads EPEVTQTPSHQVTQMGQEVILRCVPISNHLYFYWYRQILGQKVEFLVSFYNNEISEKSEIFDDQFSVERPDGSNFTLKIRSTKLEDSAMYFCASTPTGWSYGYTFGSGTRLTVV.

This chain joins TRBV5-1 and TRBJ2-2; D is ambiguous. The CDR3 runs 14 residues. Germline values: CDR1 SGHRS, CDR2 YFSETQ. V was clipped by 0 bases and J by 0 bases, with 3 bases between them. The CDR3 DNA sequence: TGCGCCAGCAGCTTGGGAGCGAACACCGGGGAGCTGTTTTTT. Encoded protein: CASSLGANTGELFF. Looking up the rest from reference TRBV5-1 and TRBJ2-2 gives the full variable domain: KAGVTQTPRYLIKTRGQQVTLSCSPISGHRSVSWYQQTPGQGLQFLFEYFSETQRNKGNFPGRFSGRQFSNSRSEMNVSTLELGDSALYLCASSLGANTGELFFGEGSRLTVL.

The V and J genes are TRBV11-1 and TRBJ1-1, with D hard to call. V was cut by 6 bases and J by 2 bases, with 13 bases left in between. The length of the CDR3 is 14 residues. Germline assignment: CDR1 SGHAT and CDR2 FQDESV (reference sequence). CDR3: CASRVPGHNTEAFF. CDR3 bases: TGTGCCAGCAGGGTCCCTGGGCATAACACTGAAGCTTTCTTT. Combining the CDR3 with reference TRBV11-1 and TRBJ1-1 gives the whole variable domain EAEVAQSPRYKITEKSQAVAFWCDPISGHATLYWYRQILGQGPELLVQFQDESVVDDSQLPKDRFSAERLKGVDSTLKIQPAELGDSAMYLCASRVPGHNTEAFFGQGTRLTVV.

The rearrangement joins TRBV7-3 to TRBJ2-6; maybe TRBD1 (6 bases). CDR1 and CDR2 (germline): SGHTA, FQGTGA. Trimming shortened V by 0 bases and J by 0 bases, and 15 bases separated the two germline ends. This CDR3 comprises 19 residues. CDR3 coding DNA: TGTGCCAGCAGCTTAACTCAGGGGACACCAATCTCTGGGGCCAACGTCCTGACTTTC. It yields the protein CASSLTQGTPISGANVLTF. Supplemented by reference TRBV7-3 and TRBJ2-6, the full variable domain reads GAGVSQTPSNKVTEKGKYVELRCDPISGHTALYWYRQSLGQGPEFLIYFQGTGAADDSGLPNDRFFAVRPEGSVSTLKIQRTERGDSAVYLCASSLTQGTPISGANVLTFGAGSRLTVL.

In this sample, this clone turned up once. The chain employs TRBV5-1 and TRBJ2-7; D unclear. V shed 1 base and J shed 0 bases, with 8 bases lying between them. Germline CDR1 is SGHRS and CDR2 is YFSETQ. The CDR3 is 14 amino acids. The CDR3, as DNA: TGCGCCAGCAGCTTGCGGGTGAGCTCCTACGAGCAGTACTTC. Translated: CASSLRVSSYEQYF.

The V gene is TRBV30, the J gene TRBJ2-5, with 7 bases matching TRBD2. Germline CDR1 reads GTSNPN; CDR2 reads SVGIG (reference sequence). The CDR3 extends over 12 amino acids. With V trimmed by 5 bases and J by 3 bases, 3 bases remained unmatched. CDR3 amino acids: CAWGGEKETQYF. DNA for the CDR3: TGTGCCTGGGGGGGGGAGAAAGAGACCCAGTACTTC.

This chain uses TRBV27 with TRBJ2-1; TRBD1 aligns across 8 bases. V lost 4 bases, J lost 5 bases, and 13 bases stayed unmatched. Germline assignment: CDR1 MNHEY and CDR2 SMNVEV (reference sequence). The CDR3 is 17 residues long. The DNA of the CDR3 is TGTGCCAGCAGTTCCCACCTAACAGGGGGGCTAAACAATGAGCAGTTCTTC. It codes for CASSSHLTGGLNNEQFF.

The rearrangement joins TRBV27 to TRBJ1-1; D possibly corresponds to TRBD1 (6 bases). The germline V gene encodes CDR1 MNHEY and CDR2 SMNVEV (reference sequence). The CDR3 extends over 15 amino acids. Trimming took 6 bases from V and 1 from J, leaving 15 bases between them. The CDR3 DNA reads as TGTGCCAGCAGCGAGCGTCGGGGACAGAACACTGAAGCTTTCTTT. Its protein product is CASSERRGQNTEAFF.

V and J are TRBV27 and TRBJ2-1; 7 positions agree with TRBD1. This CDR3 has 16 amino acids. The germline V gene encodes CDR1 MNHEY and CDR2 SMNVEV (reference sequence). V shed 2 bases, J shed 4 bases, and the junction held 8 bases outside the gene matches. The CDR3 protein is CASSLLRDSSYNEQFF. In nucleotides, the CDR3 is TGTGCCAGCAGTTTACTCCGGGACAGCTCATACAATGAGCAGTTCTTC.

The J gene is TRBJ2-7, the V gene TRBV14, with TRBD1 matching over 10 bases. Trimming removed 5 bases from V and 4 bases from J; junction bases left unmatched: 8. Germline lookup yields CDR1 SGHDN and CDR2 FVKESK. The CDR3 runs 15 residues. This CDR3 reads CASSGPGQGIYEQYF. CDR3 coding DNA: TGTGCCAGCAGCGGACCGGGACAGGGGATATACGAGCAGTACTTC.

The CDR3 DNA reads as TGTGCCAGCAGCCAGACTAGCGGGAGAGCCACCACGGGTGAGCAGTTCTTC. Its translation is CASSQTSGRATTGEQFF. The chain links TRBV7-7 to TRBJ2-1, with 12 bases matching TRBD2. Trimming at V came to 5 bases and at J to 9 bases, leaving 14 bases not matched to a gene. This CDR3 is built from 17 residues. The germline CDR1 and CDR2 sequences are SSHAT and FNYEAQ (reference sequence).

With respect to this clone: One end of the junction is discordant with germline, which a read error may explain. CDR3: CASSYPDSFNSYGQYF. CDR3 nucleotide sequence: TGTGCCAGCAGTTACCCGGACAGTTTCAACTCCTACGGGCAGTACTTC. The rearrangement joins TRBV27 to TRBJ2-7, with TRBD1 as a possible D gene (6 bases). The CDR3 runs 16 residues. The germline V gene encodes CDR1 MNHEY and CDR2 SMNVEV (reference sequence).

The chain couples TRBV10-1 to TRBJ2-3; the D gene is possibly TRBD2 (6 bases). Germline V gene data show CDR1 as WNHNN and CDR2 as SYGVQD (reference sequence). CDR3 length equals 13 residues. Trimming left V 8 bases short and J 7 bases short, with 16 bases between. As DNA, the CDR3 is TGCGCCAGCGCGGAGGGGATCGGAAATACGCAGTATTTT. It is translated as CASAEGIGNTQYF.

This chain uses TRBV5-1 with TRBJ2-1; D ambiguous. V was shortened by 0 bases and J by 3 bases, with 7 bases between the two germline ends. Per the germline V gene, CDR1 is SGHRS and CDR2 is YFSETQ. The CDR3 extends over 14 amino acids. DNA of the CDR3: TGCGCCAGCAGCTTGGCTACTTACTACAATGAGCAGTTCTTC. Encoded protein: CASSLATYYNEQFF.

The gene calls are TRBV28 and TRBJ1-5; 8 nucleotides line up with TRBD1. The germline CDR1 and CDR2 sequences are MDHEN and SYDVKM. This CDR3 has 18 amino acids. J gave up 4 bases and V 3 bases, and 14 bases lay outside the gene matches. CDR3 DNA: TGTGCCAGCAGTTTCCTCAAACTCGACAGGGGTGGAAATCAGCCCCAGCATTTT. Protein: CASSFLKLDRGGNQPQHF.

This chain connects TRBV30 to TRBJ1-1; D is undetermined. The CDR3 is 14 residues long. Trimming cost V 3 bases and J 6 bases, with 17 bases left between them. Per germline, CDR1 GTSNPN and CDR2 SVGIG (reference sequence). CDR3 DNA sequence: TGTGCCTGGAGAGCCGACACGCGGGTGGCTGAAGCTTTCTTT. As protein: CAWRADTRVAEAFF.

The V and J genes are TRBV5-4 and TRBJ1-3; D might be TRBD1 (5 bases). Trimming took 5 bases from V and 6 from J, leaving 18 bases between them. The CDR3 totals 15 residues. The germline CDR1 and CDR2 sequences are SGHNT and YYREEE (reference sequence). CDR3 sequence (DNA): TGTGCCAGCAGTCGAGAAAGGGGCTTATTAAACACCATATATTTT. This sequence encodes CASSRERGLLNTIYF.

The rearrangement links TRBV28 to TRBJ2-7; TRBD2 agrees at 14 bases. The junction had 2 bases not matched to a gene; V was cut back by 5 bases and J by 2 bases. The CDR3 extends over 15 amino acids. Germline loops: CDR1 MDHEN, CDR2 SYDVKM. CDR3 in amino acids: CASSQTSGRAYEQYF. Written as DNA, the CDR3 is TGTGCCAGCAGTCAGACTAGCGGGAGGGCCTACGAGCAGTACTTC.

This chain uses TRBV4-3 with TRBJ2-7; D is perhaps TRBD1 (6 bases). Trimming removed 1 base from V and 3 bases from J, with 13 bases in between. CDR3 length: 15 amino acids. Germline loops: CDR1 LGHNA, CDR2 YSLEER. CDR3 sequence: CASSQVRSRGYEQYF. Written as DNA, the CDR3 is TGCGCCAGCAGCCAAGTTAGGAGCAGGGGCTACGAGCAGTACTTC.

This clone appeared a few times. The rearrangement links TRBV7-9 to TRBJ1-2; the match to TRBD1 covers 11 bases. CDR1 and CDR2 from the germline V gene are SEHNR and FQNEAQ (reference sequence). V dropped 0 bases and J dropped 4; count of bases not matched to a gene: 10. The CDR3 spans 18 residues. The CDR3 nucleotides are TGTGCCAGCAGCTTAGCGTTGGGACAGGGGGTACTATCCTATGGCTACACCTTC. This sequence encodes CASSLALGQGVLSYGYTF.

The count of this clone is one. This chain joins TRBV7-2 and TRBJ2-5, with 8 nucleotides matching TRBD1. The J call may be wrong; the DNA end is better matched by TRBJ2-7. The CDR3 runs to 15 residues. CDR1 and CDR2 from the germline V gene are SGHTA and FQGNSA. The CDR3 nucleotides read TGTGCCAGCAGCTTAGTGGGACAGGAAACCTACGAGCAGTACTTC. This encodes CASSLVGQETYEQYF.

This rearrangement joins TRBV25-1 to TRBJ2-3; weak D call: TRBD1 (6 bases). CDR3 length equals 15 residues. Germline V gives CDR1 MGHDK, CDR2 SYGVNS. The DNA for the CDR3 is TGTCCAGACCCCACAGGACAGAGTAGCACAGATACGCAGTATTTT. As protein: CPDPTGQSSTDTQYF.

This sequence joins TRBV4-1 and TRBJ2-1; 14 positions match TRBD2. Germline V gene sequence: CDR1 MGHRA, CDR2 YSYEKL. The CDR3 has 16 residues. The junction had 7 bases not matched to a gene; V was cut back by 2 bases and J by 10 bases. The CDR3 region is CASSQPGTSGSGEQFF. In DNA form, the CDR3 reads TGCGCCAGCAGCCAACCCGGGACTAGCGGGAGTGGCGAGCAGTTCTTC.

There are a few counts of this clone. The chain uses TRBV7-9 and TRBJ2-7, with a tentative D call TRBD1 (6 bases). Trimming pared 4 bases from V and 2 bases from J, leaving 12 bases between. CDR1 and CDR2 (germline): SEHNR, FQNEAQ (reference sequence). The length of the CDR3 is 14 residues. CDR3 in amino acids: CASSSRDTPYEQYF. The CDR3 nucleotides read TGTGCCAGCAGCTCCCGGGACACCCCCTACGAGCAGTACTTC.